Each of the 5 T cell receptor beta chains below was sequenced from the same sample in a study of Ad26.COV2.S vaccination and SARS-CoV-2 variants. Some clones are missing from TCRdb's copy, which holds only in-frame ones; the method was immunoSEQ multiplex PCR. The profile shows roughly 700,000 clones, more than 80% of them singletons. Treatment in this sample: over 15 received Ad26.COV2.S at low or high dose, single or two shots; five or six received placebo; per-sample allocation not given. Samples came from day 63 after the first vaccine or placebo injection. The sample here was peripheral blood, taken in a trial of Ad26.COV2.S vaccine versus placebo. The source is a person aged 18-60 years who received the Ad26.COV2.S COVID-19 vaccine or a placebo.

The gene calls are TRBV30 and TRBJ1-1; the D gene is possibly TRBD1 (5 bases). The length of the CDR3 is 15 residues. Germline loops: CDR1 GTSNPN, CDR2 SVGIG (reference sequence). V was cut by 1 base and J by 4 bases, with 16 bases left in between. CDR3 in DNA: TGTGCCTGGAGTGGGGAGGCAGGGAGGAGCACTGAAGCTTTCTTT. Its translation: CAWSGEAGRSTEAFF.

The rearrangement uses TRBV7-2 and TRBJ2-1; 14 nucleotides align to TRBD2. The trim removed 0 bases at V and 8 bases at J, leaving 3 bases unmatched. Germline CDR1 and CDR2: SGHTA and FQGNSA. CDR3 length equals 16 residues. CDR3: CASSLATSGGAYEQFF. CDR3 DNA sequence: TGTGCCAGCAGCTTAGCGACTAGCGGGGGGGCCTATGAGCAGTTCTTC.

This clone was observed many times. The chain employs TRBV2 and TRBJ1-6; D call uncertain. V was trimmed by 8 bases and J by 7 bases, leaving 9 bases between them. The CDR3 extends over 12 amino acids. In germline, CDR1 is SNHLY, CDR2 FYNNEI. The CDR3 reads CASGVVNSPLHF. CDR3 bases: TGTGCCAGCGGAGTGGTGAATTCACCCCTCCACTTT.

The rearrangement joins TRBV18 to TRBJ1-1, with 10 bases fitting TRBD1. CDR3 length: 15 amino acids. Germline assignment: CDR1 KGHSH and CDR2 LQKENI. V lost 8 bases, J lost 3 bases, and 9 bases stayed unmatched. The CDR3 region is CASRDRGFSDTEAFF. The CDR3, as DNA: TGTGCCAGCCGGGACAGGGGATTTTCGGACACTGAAGCTTTCTTT.

V is TRBV20-1 and J is TRBJ2-4, with unresolved D. V lost 0 bases and J 7 bases, leaving 4 bases between the germline ends. This CDR3 has 11 amino acids. CDR1 is DFQATT and CDR2 is SNEGSKA in the germline V gene (reference sequence). The CDR3, as DNA: TGCAGTGCTAGAGACTTGAACATTCAGTACTTC. Translating gives CSARDLNIQYF.